This TCR beta chain comes out of a study of cytomegalovirus exposure and HLA in healthy donors (dated by TCRdb to the late 2010s). About the full investigation: In an earlier analysis of 587 of the donors, about 260 Gb of sequence data and 117 million unique TCR beta sequences from 180 million or so T cells were reported. Roughly 300 gigabases of sequencing data and tens of millions of unique TCR sequences were included in an early release covering around 600 HLA-typed donors. Of the roughly 400 genotyped donors, about 80% fell in the genetic ancestry cluster associated with self-reported Caucasian donors. The study was designed to test whether signatures of past pathogen exposure could be identified by cataloging public T cell receptors. The study profiled the T cell repertoires of about 640 subjects by immunosequencing and related them to cytomegalovirus serostatus. In addition to the first cohort of 650 to 800 subjects, a separate validation cohort of approximately 130 different subjects was used. To predict cytomegalovirus infection status, the study brought together high-throughput TCR immunosequencing, statistical association of individual TCRs with disease status, and machine learning. A later analysis re-examined previously published TCR beta repertoires from over 500 donors and added high-resolution HLA genotyping to investigate patterns of TCR occurrence. Rather than drawing on any new phenotypic data, the later analysis identified candidate immune exposures from TCR beta sequences and the way those sequences occurred across donors. An earlier analysis of around 640 of the donors used high-throughput TCR beta sequencing to judge whether each TCR beta V gene segment behaved as functional or pseudogenic. Donor age, sex, ethnicity and CMV serostatus were collected together with the repertoire data. In a later genetic analysis, genome-wide SNP genotypes for about three fifths of the 666 donors were used, and that subset was treated as a discovery cohort. All discovery cohort repertoires had been generated on a single sequencing platform. Both class I and class II loci were covered by HLA typing, at four-digit resolution. Typing coverage differed by locus: A, B, C, DRB1 and DQB1 were typed in about 620-630 donors, DQA1 in 500 to 550, DPA1 in some 600, and DPB1 in 472. Five DR-DQ haplotypes were handled as single units for association and clustering because linkage in the cohort was strong. Among around 400 genotyped donors of the cohort, an average of approximately 240,000 unique TCR beta nucleotide sequences were sequenced per donor, around 18% of them non-productive.

Libraries were built with the immunoSEQ multiplex PCR assay. For the multiplex PCR, a mixture combining 60 forward primers for TCR Vbeta segments and 13 reverse primers for TCR Jbeta segments was used. A multiplex PCR assay on genomic DNA amplified the CDR3 region of rearranged TCR beta genes. Amplified TCR beta libraries were sequenced as 87-base-pair reads on the Illumina HiSeq System. The original pipeline was this. A later analysis counted about 76 million unique TCR beta chains across the 650 to 800 repertoires, and around 9.9 million of these chains were shared by at least two donors. Raw reads were error-corrected and collapsed into unique sequences with a nearest-neighbor algorithm that merged closely related sequences to remove PCR and sequencing errors. Alignment of CDR3 sequences to IMGT reference sequences was used to assign V, D and J gene segments. Each retained sequence needed at least a six-nucleotide match to both a V gene segment and a J gene segment. A rearrangement was called productive if the CDR3 had no stop codons and remained in frame with V and J, and every other rearrangement was called non-productive. Following IMGT convention, CDR3 was defined as the stretch from the second conserved V-encoded cysteine to the conserved J-encoded phenylalanine. The earlier analysis of roughly 590 of the donors excluded sequences that lacked an unambiguous match to a single V gene segment. In an earlier analysis of several hundred of the donors, V segments were called functional above 56.7% productive rearrangements and were called segregating when the between-donor standard deviation exceeded 5%. A statistical classification framework was developed to diagnose cytomegalovirus status using the catalog of TCR beta chain sequences. A later analysis assigned V and J genes by comparing TCR nucleotide sequences with IMGT/GENE-DB human TR gene sequences. In a later analysis, CDR3 sequences and most-parsimonious VDJ recombination scenarios were assigned using the TCRdist pipeline. A later analysis defined each TCR beta chain by its CDR3 amino acid sequence plus V-gene family, and excluded reads lacking a unique V-gene family. To address suspected cross-contamination and a sequencing artifact, a later analysis removed 592 highly shared, low-generation-probability nucleotide sequences. A later analysis calculated a clonal expansion index for each public chain from normalized within-repertoire ranks of inferred template counts. A later analysis computed generation probabilities with a VDJ recombination model fitted to out-of-frame rearrangements, and checked the results against IGoR. Hypergeometric tests were used in a later analysis to score TCR-TCR, TCR-HLA and TCR-CMV co-occurrence, with a repertoire-size bias correction applied to the TCR pairs. In a later analysis, false discovery rates were estimated by permuting HLA or CMV assignments 20 times. In a later analysis, co-occurring TCRs were grouped with DBSCAN, and TCRdist sequence similarity was added when clustering was performed within HLA-allele-positive subsets. Co-occurrence clustering excluded repertoires with fewer than 30,000 or more than 120,000 public chains, plus five with anomalous nucleotide sharing. The source is immuneACCESS, and TCRdb retained only in-frame sequences with V and J called. Part of the clones is not carried over; for the studies checked, unresolved V genes explain less than half of this, and the remainder is unexplained. D and trimming come from the DNA, and the V and J calls and clone size come from that table. This sample comprises 200,000 to 250,000 clones, around 70% of them detected only once. 2% to 3% of the sample comes from the top ten.

Note on this clone: Its antigen is still unknown. Base qualities are missing; no much larger clone stands one base away.

The cohort comprised some 700 healthy bone marrow donors. Cohort members were all nominally healthy when sampled, although unrecorded immune exposures were likely present. The donor was CMV seropositive and belonged to the group of 250 to 300 seropositive cohort members. A peripheral blood sample was provided by each donor, and peripheral blood mononuclear cells were used for TCR beta sequencing. The Qiagen DNeasy Blood Extraction Kit was used to extract genomic DNA from the blood cell samples. Unmatched junction bases come to 7, with V trimmed by 0 bases and J by 5 bases. The cysteine opens and the phenylalanine closes a CDR3 of 17 amino acids. Here the CDR3 DNA is all that survives: 51 bases in frame from base 1. CDR1 and CDR2 were assigned from the germline V gene as SGHDN and FVKESK. The full study reports these points: Because counts were too low, about 18 rarely observed V segments, including chromosome 9 orphons, were excluded from the earlier analysis of 587 of the donors. A further reported finding was that TCR beta sequences accurately predicted the HLA-A and HLA-B alleles for most subjects in the first cohort. Specific HLA alleles were associated with more than 15,000 TCR beta sequences at a false discovery rate of 0.05 in a later analysis. Sequencing depth was assumed to be roughly uniform across donors in the presence/absence analyses, though that assumption may not hold. According to a later analysis, TCR association rates differed among HLA loci, with DRB1 alleles showing the most associated TCRs and HLA-C alleles showing the fewest. It was suggested by the authors that the approach could potentially be generalized to other disease states and immunological phenotypes. Strong co-occurrence of HLA alleles, especially DR and DQ, made assigning TCR associations to individual alleles difficult. A later analysis reported that several top co-occurrence clusters appeared linked to parvovirus B19, influenza, CMV and Epstein-Barr virus. In a later analysis, most CMV-associated TCR beta chains were found to appear HLA-restricted, with HLA associations seemingly driven largely by CMV exposure. The classifier was reported to diagnose cytomegalovirus status with high specificity and sensitivity in both the original cohort and the validation cohort. In vitro tests confirmed that a few of the cytomegalovirus-associated TCR beta chains recognize cytomegalovirus antigens. Because some donors lacked HLA typing at each locus, the association tests relied only on the typed subset. Most TCR sequences were observed very rarely across donors, whereas some public TCRs were present in many individuals. Only TCR beta chains were sequenced in this cohort, and the absence of alpha or paired-chain data limited detectable features. A group of highly shared sequence variants was considered likely to be a technical artifact of the sequencing pipeline. Linkage disequilibrium might explain the correlated functional status among segregating V segments, but an unknown experimental factor could not be ruled out. Some IMGT-functional V segments, including TRBV6-2 and TRBV6-3, could not be told apart with the 87-base-pair reads, so those segments were excluded. According to a later genetic analysis, donors in an Asian-associated ancestry cluster had fewer N-insertions in productive TCRs than the roughly 700-donor mean. Immune exposure information for the cohort was limited to CMV serostatus. An association between a missense DCLRE1C variant and V-gene and J-gene trimming of TCR beta chains was found in a later genetic analysis and replicated in an independent cohort. Compared with equally common non-associated chains, HLA-associated TCR beta chains in a later analysis were more clonally expanded and had lower generation probabilities. A total of fewer than 200 TCR beta chains were listed by the study as associated with cytomegalovirus. In an earlier analysis of 587 of the donors, most TCR beta V segments were observed in productive rearrangements about 90% or about 30% of the time, broadly matching IMGT annotations.

The TCR comes from a man aged 40-55 years in good health and CMV-seropositive. The sequence joins TRBV14 to TRBJ2-3; 11 middle bases align to TRBD2. The material sequenced was PBMCs. The CDR3 protein: CASSQDVAGGPKDTQYF. The DNA is TGTGCCAGCAGCCAAGATGTAGCGGGGGGGCCTAAAGATACGCAGTATTTT. Here the CDR3 is joined to the reference TRBV14 and TRBJ2-3 genes, and the full variable domain is: EAGVTQFPSHSVIEKGQTVTLRCDPISGHDNLYWYRRVMGKEIKFLLHFVKESKQDESGMPNNRFLAERTGGTYSTLKVQPAELEDSGVYFCASSQDVAGGPKDTQYFGPGTRLTVL.